This passage covers 5 T cell receptor beta chains from one sample sequenced in a study of blood T cell repertoires in COVID-19. TCRdb's copy holds only in-frame clones and misses some; the assay was immunoSEQ multiplex PCR. The sample has about 170,000 clones, roughly 90% seen once. What was sequenced was peripheral blood. Source of these receptors: a man younger than 40 with COVID-19, enrolled during active disease.

The V and J genes are TRBV5-6 and TRBJ1-1, with D perhaps TRBD1 (6 bases). CDR3 size: 13 residues. V lost 4 bases and J 4 bases, leaving 11 bases between the germline ends. Germline V gives CDR1 SGHDT, CDR2 YYEEEE. This CDR3 is CASSRGSGTEAFF. CDR3 nucleotide sequence: TGTGCCAGCAGCAGGGGGTCTGGCACTGAAGCTTTCTTT.

The chain is built from TRBV5-4 and TRBJ2-1; TRBD1 agrees at 10 bases. After removal of 3 bases from V and 7 bases from J, the junction contained 4 bases not matched to a gene. The CDR3 runs 14 residues. Germline-derived CDR1 and CDR2 are SGHNT and YYREEE (reference sequence). The CDR3 coding sequence is TGTGCCAGCAGCTCTAGGGACAGGGGAAATGAGCAGTTCTTC. Translation: CASSSRDRGNEQFF.

V gene TRBV5-5 combines with J gene TRBJ2-5; 7 bases align to TRBD1. The germline CDR1 and CDR2 sequences are SGHKS and YYEKEE (reference sequence). This CDR3 region has 16 residues. The ends lost 4 bases at V and 5 bases at J; junction bases unmatched: 14. The CDR3 loop reads CASSEQAQGWVETQYF. The CDR3 DNA follows: TGTGCCAGCAGCGAACAGGCACAGGGGTGGGTTGAGACCCAGTACTTC.

This sequence joins TRBV3-1 (or the pseudogene TRBV3-2) and TRBJ2-7, with TRBD2 matching over 8 bases. V lost 2 bases and J lost 7; bases outside the gene matches: 13. Germline values: CDR1 LGHDT, CDR2 YNNKEL (reference sequence). This CDR3 is built from 16 residues. CDR3: CASSQWDSGTRSEQYF. The CDR3 bases are TGTGCCAGCAGCCAATGGGATAGTGGGACTAGATCAGAGCAGTACTTC.

The V and J genes are TRBV28 and TRBJ2-1; TRBD1 agrees at 10 bases. Germline CDR1 MDHEN, CDR2 SYDVKM. The CDR3 runs to 14 residues. After removal of 10 bases from V and 1 base from J, the junction contained 4 bases not matched to a gene. The CDR3 DNA reads TGTGCCATACGACAGGGGGCGTCCTACAATGAGCAGTTCTTC. The encoded protein is CAIRQGASYNEQFF. Full variable domain (outside the CDR3, taken from reference TRBV28 and TRBJ2-1): DVKVTQSSRYLVKRTGEKVFLECVQDMDHENMFWYRQDPGLGLRLIYFSYDVKMKEKGDIPEGYSVSREKKERFSLILESASTNQTSMYLCAIRQGASYNEQFFGPGTRLTVL.